The next 2 T cell receptor beta chains were all read from a single sample in a study of T-cell reconstitution after alpha-beta-depleted transplantation in children. Researchers prepared the TCRbeta library using unique molecular identifiers, the study reports. TCRdb re-called the PCR reads through MiXCR, storing one row per CDR3 protein. This sample has about 90,000 distinct CDR3 sequences, with 15% to 17% found just once. Source: PBMCs, mostly from graft donor cells, taken 180 days after TCRalphabeta/CD19-depleted stem cell transplant. Receptor source: a male patient aged 2-10 years who had a stem cell transplant for acute lymphoblastic leukemia, so the T cells may come from the graft donor.

This clonotype was seen repeatedly, ten times or more. J is TRBJ2-7 and V is TRBV7-2, with 8 bases identical to TRBD1. V was pared by 5 bases and J by 3 bases, with 6 bases of the junction left unmatched. CDR3 size: 14 residues. Looked up from germline, CDR1 is SGHTA and CDR2 is FQGNSA. The CDR3 nucleotides read TGTGCCAGCAGCGCAGGACAGGGTCTCTACGAGCAGTACTTC. Translating it yields CASSAGQGLYEQYF.

This clonotype showed up just a few times. The chain is built from TRBV5-1 and TRBJ1-6; no clear D. This CDR3 comprises 16 residues. Germline assignment: CDR1 SGHRS and CDR2 YFSETQ. V lost 3 bases, J lost 0 bases, and 10 bases lay in between. The CDR3 DNA reads TGCGCCAGCAGCTCCGGTTTTGACTCCTATAATTCACCCCTCCACTTT. Residues: CASSSGFDSYNSPLHF.